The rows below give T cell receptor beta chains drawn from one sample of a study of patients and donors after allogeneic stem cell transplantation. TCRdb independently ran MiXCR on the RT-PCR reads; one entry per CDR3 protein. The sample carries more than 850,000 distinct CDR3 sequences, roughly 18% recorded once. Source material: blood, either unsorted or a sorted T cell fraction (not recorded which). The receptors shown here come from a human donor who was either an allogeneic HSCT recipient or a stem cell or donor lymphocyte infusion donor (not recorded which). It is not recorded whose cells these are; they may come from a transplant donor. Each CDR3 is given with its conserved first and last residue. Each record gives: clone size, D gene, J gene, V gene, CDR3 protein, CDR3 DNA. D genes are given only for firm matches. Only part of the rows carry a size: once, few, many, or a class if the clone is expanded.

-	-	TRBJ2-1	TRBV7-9	CASKKPGLGRDNEQFF	TGTGCCAGCAAGAAACCCGGGCTTGGTAGGGACAATGAGCAGTTCTTC
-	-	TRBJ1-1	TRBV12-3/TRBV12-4	CASKPGANGAFF	TGTGCCAGCAAACCGGGAGCTAATGGAGCTTTCTTT
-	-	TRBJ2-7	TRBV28	CASSLTEGHEQYF	TGTGCCAGCAGTTTAACCGAGGGACACGAGCAGTACTTC
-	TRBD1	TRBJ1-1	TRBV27	CASRPGQGVAEAFF	TGTGCCAGCCGACCGGGACAGGGGGTGGCTGAAGCTTTCTTT
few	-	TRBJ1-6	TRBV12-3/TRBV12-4	CASSQSGPGAALHF	TGTGCCAGCAGCCAGTCGGGACCCGGGGCCGCCCTCCACTTT
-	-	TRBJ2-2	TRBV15	CATSRDTTDTGELFF	TGTGCCACCAGCAGAGATACAACAGACACCGGGGAGCTGTTTTTT
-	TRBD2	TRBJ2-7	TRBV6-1	CASMRLASGSYEQYF	TGTGCCAGCATGCGTTTGGCTAGCGGGAGCTACGAGCAGTACTTC
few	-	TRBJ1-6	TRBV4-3	CASSQDSQSYSPLHF	TGCGCCAGCAGCCAAGATAGCCAGAGCTATTCACCCCTCCACTTT
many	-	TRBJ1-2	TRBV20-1	CSARDWVGNGYTF	TGCAGTGCTAGAGATTGGGTGGGGAATGGCTACACCTTC
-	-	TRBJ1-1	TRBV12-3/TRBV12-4	CASSRSVVRNTEAFF	TGTGCCAGCAGTCGATCAGTGGTTCGGAACACTGAAGCTTTCTTT
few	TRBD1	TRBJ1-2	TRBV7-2	CASSVGTGSGGYTF	TGTGCCAGCAGCGTCGGGACAGGGAGTGGTGGCTACACCTTC
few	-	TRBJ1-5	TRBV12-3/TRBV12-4	CASTSSGGPNVQPQHF	TGTGCCAGCACCTCCTCTGGGGGTCCAAACGTTCAGCCCCAGCATTTT
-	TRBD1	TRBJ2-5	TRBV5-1	CASRPGRGRWTQYF	TGCGCCAGCAGGCCCGGCAGGGGGCGATGGACCCAGTACTTC
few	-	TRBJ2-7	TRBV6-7	CASSRNRDFSYEQYF	TGTGCCAGCAGTCGAAACCGGGACTTCTCCTACGAGCAGTACTTC
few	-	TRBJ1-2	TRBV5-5	CASSLEIRGYTF	TGTGCCAGCAGCTTGGAGATTCGTGGCTACACCTTC
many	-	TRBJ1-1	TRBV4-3	CASSQVGGTEAFF	TGCGCCAGCAGCCAAGTCGGGGGAACTGAAGCTTTCTTT
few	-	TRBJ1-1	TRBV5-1	CASTLTGTEAFF	TGCGCCAGCACGTTAACAGGCACTGAAGCTTTCTTT
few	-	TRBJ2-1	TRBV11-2	CASSFGASAHNEQFF	TGTGCCAGCAGCTTCGGGGCTTCGGCCCACAATGAGCAGTTCTTC
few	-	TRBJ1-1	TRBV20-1	CSAVTGAVAEAFF	TGCAGTGCGGTGACGGGGGCTGTCGCTGAAGCTTTCTTT
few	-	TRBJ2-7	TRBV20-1	CSAAGSQGLSYEQYF	TGCAGTGCCGCCGGCAGCCAGGGCCTCTCCTACGAGCAGTACTTC
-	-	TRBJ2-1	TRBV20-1	CSAPRRAGYNEQFF	TGCAGTGCCCCCCGCAGGGCGGGCTACAATGAGCAGTTCTTC
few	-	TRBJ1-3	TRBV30	CAWTRGRRNTIYF	TGTGCCTGGACTCGGGGGCGAAGAAACACCATATATTTT
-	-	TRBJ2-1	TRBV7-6	CASSLAGPKGAFF	TGTGCCAGCAGCTTAGCAGGACCGAAAGGGGCGTTCTTC
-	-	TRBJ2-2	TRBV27	CASRPLETANTGELFF	TGTGCCAGCAGACCCCTCGAGACAGCGAACACCGGGGAGCTGTTTTTT
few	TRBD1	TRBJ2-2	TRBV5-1	CASSYWGQANTGELFF	TGCGCCAGCAGCTATTGGGGACAGGCGAACACCGGGGAGCTGTTTTTT
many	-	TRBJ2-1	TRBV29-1	CSGRKGSNEQFF	TGCAGCGGCAGGAAGGGTAGCAATGAGCAGTTCTTC
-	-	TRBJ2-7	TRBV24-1	CATSDSRPEQYF	TGTGCCACCAGTGATTCCCGTCCCGAGCAGTACTTC
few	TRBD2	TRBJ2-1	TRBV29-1	CSVEGLAGVSSYNEQFF	TGCAGCGTTGAAGGGCTAGCGGGGGTCAGCTCCTACAATGAGCAGTTCTTC
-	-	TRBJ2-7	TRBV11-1	CASSFNWRDEQYF	TGTGCCAGCAGCTTTAATTGGCGGGACGAGCAGTACTTC
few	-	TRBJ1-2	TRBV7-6	CASSSTTESNYGYTF	TGTGCCAGCAGCTCAACGACAGAGTCAAACTATGGCTACACCTTC
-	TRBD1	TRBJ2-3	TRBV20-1	CSARNQKGATDTQYF	TGCAGTGCTAGAAACCAAAAGGGGGCCACAGATACGCAGTATTTT
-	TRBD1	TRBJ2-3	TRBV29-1	CSVSHRDRGKFDTQYF	TGCAGCGTTTCCCACCGGGACAGGGGAAAATTCGATACGCAGTATTTT
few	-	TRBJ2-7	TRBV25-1	CASSGLFGDYEQYF	TGTGCCAGCAGTGGCCTCTTCGGGGACTACGAGCAGTACTTC
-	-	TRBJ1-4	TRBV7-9	CASSSPTNEKLFF	TGTGCCAGCAGCTCACCAACTAATGAAAAACTGTTTTTT
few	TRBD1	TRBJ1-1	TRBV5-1	CASSLSRDRTREAFF	TGCGCCAGCAGCTTGAGTAGGGACAGGACCCGTGAAGCTTTCTTT